Below, 9 T cell receptor beta chains from the same sample are listed, as sequenced in a study of shared clonotypes between healthy human individuals. Sequencing was performed with immunoSEQ multiplex PCR; in TCRdb, only in-frame clones are kept and a portion is missing. The sample contains some 2.1 million clones, 95% of which appear only once. Sequenced sample: naive CD4+ T cells sorted from blood. Subset specified: CD45RA+ positively selected. Receptors were obtained from a man in his late teens or twenties in good health.

The CDR3 DNA is TGTGCCAGCAGGCGCGGCGGACTCAGCTCCTACGAGCAGTACTTC. Translated: CASRRGGLSSYEQYF. This rearrangement joins TRBV6-5 to TRBJ2-7; D is possibly TRBD2 (5 bases). V was pared by 6 bases and J by 0 bases, with 15 bases between. Looked up from germline, CDR1 is MNHEY and CDR2 is SVGAGI. CDR3 length: 15 amino acids.

The chain has TRBV10-2 and TRBJ1-6; 8 bases fit TRBD1. Trimming took 6 bases from V and 11 from J; bases not matched to a gene: 15. The CDR3 length is 16 residues. Germline V CDR1 and CDR2: WSHSY, SAAADI. CDR3 sequence: CASSEPAGGIFAPLHF. DNA of the CDR3: TGCGCCAGCAGCGAGCCCGCAGGGGGCATTTTTGCACCCCTCCACTTT.

This sequence joins TRBV11-2 and TRBJ2-4; D ambiguous. Germline CDR1 and CDR2: SGHAT and FQNNGV. CDR3 length: 16 amino acids. V was cut by 1 base and J by 1 base, with 11 bases left in between. CDR3: CASSLGVLGAKNIQYF. The CDR3 nucleotides read TGTGCCAGCAGCTTAGGGGTTCTAGGGGCCAAAAACATTCAGTACTTC. Looking up the rest from reference TRBV11-2 and TRBJ2-4 gives the full variable domain: EAGVAQSPRYKIIEKRQSVAFWCNPISGHATLYWYQQILGQGPKLLIQFQNNGVVDDSQLPKDRFSAERLKGVDSTLKIQPAKLEDSAVYLCASSLGVLGAKNIQYFGAGTRLSVL.

The chain uses TRBV6-1 and TRBJ1-4, with 7 bases that match TRBD1. The CDR3 totals 18 residues. The germline CDR1 and CDR2 sequences are MNHNS and SASEGT. Unmatched junction bases numbered 13, after V lost 6 bases and J lost 0 bases. The CDR3 loop is CASSEQGPSVTTNEKLFF. The CDR3, as DNA: TGTGCCAGCAGCGAACAGGGGCCTTCGGTAACAACTAATGAAAAACTGTTTTTT.

Notes on this clone: One junction end does not reproduce the germline sequence, and a read error may be involved. The same CDR3 can be traced to other DNA sequences in this sample. The chain joins TRBV5-6 to TRBJ2-3, with 10 nucleotides matching TRBD2. CDR1 is SGHDT and CDR2 is YYEEEE in the germline V gene. The CDR3 is 16 residues long. CDR3 in amino acids: CASSFGLAGVKDTQYF. The CDR3 bases are TGTGCCAGCAGCTTTGGGCTAGCGGGAGTGAAAGATACACAGTATTTT.

The rearrangement links TRBV4-2 to TRBJ2-5, with TRBD1 matching over 8 bases. The germline V gene encodes CDR1 LGHNA and CDR2 YNFKEQ. CDR3 length: 16 residues. Trimming removed 0 bases from V and 5 bases from J; junction bases left unmatched: 8. The CDR3 bases are TGTGCCAGCAGCCAAGATGGGCAGGGGGCTTCGGAGACCCAGTACTTC. Its protein product is CASSQDGQGASETQYF.

The chain carries TRBV2 and TRBJ1-1; 12 nucleotides line up with TRBD1. Germline V lookup: CDR1 SNHLY, CDR2 FYNNEI. The CDR3 is made up of 15 amino acids. The junction had 7 bases not matched to a gene; V was cut back by 5 bases and J by 6 bases. The CDR3 DNA reads as TGTGCCAGCAGTTCCCAGGGACAGGGGGCGGCTGAAGCTTTCTTT. Encoded protein: CASSSQGQGAAEAFF.

The chain couples TRBV29-1 to TRBJ2-7; D is unclear. This CDR3 spans 12 amino acids. Trimming shortened V by 4 bases and J by 0 bases, and 7 bases separated the two germline ends. Germline assignment: CDR1 SQVTM and CDR2 ANQGSEA. For the CDR3, the DNA is TGCAGCGTTGGTTACAACTCCTACGAGCAGTACTTC. It yields the protein CSVGYNSYEQYF.

The chain couples TRBV25-1 to TRBJ2-7, with D perhaps given as TRBD1 or TRBD2 (5 bases each). V shed 4 bases and J shed 2 bases, with 9 bases lying between them. This CDR3 comprises 13 residues. Looked up from germline, CDR1 is MGHDK and CDR2 is SYGVNS. DNA of the CDR3: TGTGCCAGCAGTGGGGACGGTACCTACGAGCAGTACTTC. Protein: CASSGDGTYEQYF.